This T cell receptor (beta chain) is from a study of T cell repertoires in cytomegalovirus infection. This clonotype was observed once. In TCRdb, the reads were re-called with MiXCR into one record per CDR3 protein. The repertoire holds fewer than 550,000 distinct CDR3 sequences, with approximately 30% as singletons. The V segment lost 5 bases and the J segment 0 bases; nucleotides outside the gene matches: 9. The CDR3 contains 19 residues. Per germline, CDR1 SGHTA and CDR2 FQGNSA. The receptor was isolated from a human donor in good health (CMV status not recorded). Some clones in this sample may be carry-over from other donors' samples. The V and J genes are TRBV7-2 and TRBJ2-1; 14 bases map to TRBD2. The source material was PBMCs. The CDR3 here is CASSPTRLAGGSSYNEQFF. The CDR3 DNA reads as TGTGCCAGCAGCCCCACTCGACTAGCGGGGGGGTCCTCCTACAATGAGCAGTTCTTC.